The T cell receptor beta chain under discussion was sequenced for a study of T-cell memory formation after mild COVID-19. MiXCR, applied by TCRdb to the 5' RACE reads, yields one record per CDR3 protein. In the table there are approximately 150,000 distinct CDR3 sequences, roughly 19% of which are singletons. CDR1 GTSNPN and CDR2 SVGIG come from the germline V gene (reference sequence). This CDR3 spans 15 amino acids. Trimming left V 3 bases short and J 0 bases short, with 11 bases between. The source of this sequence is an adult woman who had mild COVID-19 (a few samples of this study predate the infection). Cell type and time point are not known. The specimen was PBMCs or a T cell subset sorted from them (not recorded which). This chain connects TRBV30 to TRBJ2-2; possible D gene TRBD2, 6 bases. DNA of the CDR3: TGTGCCTGGAGAAGGGACTGTGCGAACACCGGGGAGCTGTTTTTT. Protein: CAWRRDCANTGELFF.